What follows describes a single TCR beta chain. What it recognizes is unknown. TCRdb re-called the reads with MiXCR, one entry per CDR3 protein. The repertoire holds about 700,000 distinct CDR3 sequences, with around a third as singletons. This entry is derived from a study of T cell repertoires in cytomegalovirus infection. Study information: Peptides in the study included HLA-C-restricted and HLA-B-restricted CMV epitopes. Through public TCR beta signatures, both CMV infection and matching HLA type were indicated. Study observations and caveats: Cumulative frequency of public TCR beta families picked out carriers of CMV plus the relevant HLA.

V lost 9 bases, J lost 5 bases, and 17 bases lay in between. The CDR3 is made up of 15 amino acids. CDR1 and CDR2 from the germline V gene are LNHDA and SQIVND (reference sequence). The specimen comprised cultured PBMCs, sampled from culture after CMV antigen stimulation. This chain uses TRBV19 with TRBJ1-6; a weak D match, TRBD1 (5 bases). This TCR was recovered from a human donor in good health (CMV status not recorded). Some clones in this sample may be carry-over from other donors' samples. CDR3 loop: CASTTEILDNSPLHF. In nucleotides, the CDR3 is TGTGCCAGCACGACAGAAATCCTCGATAATTCACCCCTCCACTTT. Combining the CDR3 with reference TRBV19 and TRBJ1-6 gives the whole variable domain DGGITQSPKYLFRKEGQNVTLSCEQNLNHDAMYWYRQDPGQGLRLIYYSQIVNDFQKGDIAEGYSVSREKKESFPLTVTSAQKNPTAFYLCASTTEILDNSPLHFGNGTRLTVT.